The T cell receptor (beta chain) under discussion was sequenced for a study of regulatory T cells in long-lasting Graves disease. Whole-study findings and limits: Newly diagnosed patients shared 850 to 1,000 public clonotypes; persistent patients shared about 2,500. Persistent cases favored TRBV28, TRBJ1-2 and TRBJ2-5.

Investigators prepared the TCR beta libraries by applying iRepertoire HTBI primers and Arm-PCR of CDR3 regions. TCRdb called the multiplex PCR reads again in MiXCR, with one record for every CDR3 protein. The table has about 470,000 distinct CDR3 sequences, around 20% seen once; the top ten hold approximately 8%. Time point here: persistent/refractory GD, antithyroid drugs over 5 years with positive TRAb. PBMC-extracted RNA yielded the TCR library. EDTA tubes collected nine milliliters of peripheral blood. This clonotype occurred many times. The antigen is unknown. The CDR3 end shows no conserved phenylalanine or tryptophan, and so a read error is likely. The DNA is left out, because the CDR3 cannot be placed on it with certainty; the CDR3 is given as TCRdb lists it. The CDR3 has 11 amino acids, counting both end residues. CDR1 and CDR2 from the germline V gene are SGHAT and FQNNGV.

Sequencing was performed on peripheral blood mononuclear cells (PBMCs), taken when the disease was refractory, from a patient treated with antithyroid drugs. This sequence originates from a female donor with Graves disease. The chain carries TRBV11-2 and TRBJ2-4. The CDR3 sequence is CASSLYAAPTY.